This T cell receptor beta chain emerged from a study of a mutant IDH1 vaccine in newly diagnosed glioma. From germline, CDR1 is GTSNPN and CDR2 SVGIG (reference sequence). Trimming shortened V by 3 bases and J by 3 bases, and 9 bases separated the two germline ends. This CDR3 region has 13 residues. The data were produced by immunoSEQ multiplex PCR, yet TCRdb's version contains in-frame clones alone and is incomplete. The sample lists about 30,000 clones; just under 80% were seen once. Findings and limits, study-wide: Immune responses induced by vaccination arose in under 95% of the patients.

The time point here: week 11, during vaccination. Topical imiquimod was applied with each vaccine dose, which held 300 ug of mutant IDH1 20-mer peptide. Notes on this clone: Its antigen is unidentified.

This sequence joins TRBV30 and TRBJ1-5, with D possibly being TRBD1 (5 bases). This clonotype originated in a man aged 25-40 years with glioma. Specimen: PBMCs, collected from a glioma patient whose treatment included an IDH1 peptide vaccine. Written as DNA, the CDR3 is TGTGCCTGGAGGGCGACAGTCAATCAGCCCCAGCATTTT. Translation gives CAWRATVNQPQHF.